Presented here are 32 T cell receptor beta chains from one specimen sequenced in a study of patients and donors after allogeneic stem cell transplantation. TCRdb reanalysed the RT-PCR reads using MiXCR and keeps one entry per CDR3 protein. The sample contains about 960,000 distinct CDR3 sequences, around 17% of which appear only once. The source material was blood, either unsorted or a sorted T cell fraction (not recorded which). The receptors shown here come from a human donor who was either an allogeneic HSCT recipient or a stem cell or donor lymphocyte infusion donor (not recorded which). It is not recorded whose cells these are; they may come from a transplant donor.

This clonotype showed up just a few times. The chain uses TRBV11-2 and TRBJ1-3, with 10 nucleotides matching TRBD1. CDR1 SGHAT and CDR2 FQNNGV come from the germline V gene. V shed 4 bases and J 5 bases; nucleotides not matched to a gene: 5. There are 15 residues in the CDR3. The CDR3 DNA reads TGTGCCAGCAGCTCCCCGGGACAGGGGAGAAACACCATATATTTT. Encoded protein: CASSSPGQGRNTIYF.

The J gene is TRBJ2-2, the V gene TRBV5-4, with D possibly matching TRBD1 (6 bases). The CDR3 spans 15 residues. The germline V and J ends were trimmed by 2 bases and 5 bases, with 13 bases remaining between them. Germline V lookup: CDR1 SGHNT, CDR2 YYREEE (reference sequence). In nucleotides, the CDR3 is TGTGCCAGCAGCTTTTTGGGGGCTTATACCGGGGAGCTGTTTTTT. This codes for CASSFLGAYTGELFF. The full variable domain, in which reference TRBV5-4 and TRBJ2-2 provide the parts outside the CDR3, is ETGVTQSPTHLIKTRGQQVTLRCSSQSGHNTVSWYQQALGQGPQFIFQYYREEENGRGNFPPRFSGLQFPNYSSELNVNALELDDSALYLCASSFLGAYTGELFFGEGSRLTVL.

The sample holds many counts of this clonotype. This rearrangement joins TRBV27 to TRBJ2-1; D gene uncertain. The V end lost 8 bases, the J end lost 10 bases, and 12 bases lay between the germline ends. Per germline, CDR1 MNHEY and CDR2 SMNVEV (reference sequence). There are 11 residues in the CDR3. CDR3 DNA: TGTGCCAGCGGGCATAGCAACGAGCAGTTCTTC. It is translated as CASGHSNEQFF.

The chain uses TRBV18 and TRBJ2-7, with 8 positions matching TRBD1. This CDR3 contains 17 residues. Germline CDR1 KGHSH, CDR2 LQKENI. Unmatched junction bases numbered 8, after V lost 0 bases and J lost 1 base. The DNA of the CDR3 is TGTGCCAGCTCACCACCAGCCGGGACAGGTAAATCCTACGAGCAGTACTTC. It yields the protein CASSPPAGTGKSYEQYF.

This chain links TRBV5-1 with TRBJ2-5; D may match TRBD1 or TRBD2 (6 bases each). This CDR3 is built from 16 residues. The germline CDR1 and CDR2 sequences are SGHRS and YFSETQ. V shed 2 bases and J shed 4 bases, with 18 bases lying between them. The CDR3 region has the DNA TGCGCCAGCAGCTTAGGGCACTACGGGGGCCCAGAGACCCAGTACTTC. Residues: CASSLGHYGGPETQYF.

This clonotype was counted at least ten times. V is TRBV7-2 and J is TRBJ2-3; 8 bases are shared with TRBD2. Germline CDR1 is SGHTA and CDR2 is FQGNSA. V dropped 5 bases and J dropped 6; count of bases not matched to a gene: 7. The length of the CDR3 is 14 residues. DNA for the CDR3: TGTGCCAGCAGCCCTGGACTAGCCTCCGATACGCAGTATTTT. It specifies CASSPGLASDTQYF.

The V and J genes are TRBV20-1 and TRBJ1-2; weak D call: TRBD1 (6 bases). CDR1 and CDR2 from the germline V gene are DFQATT and SNEGSKA (reference sequence). Trimming removed 0 bases at V and 4 bases at J, with 15 bases between. The CDR3 has 15 residues. The CDR3 DNA is TGCAGTGCTAGAGATCCCGTAGGACAGTTCTATGGCTACACCTTC. Translated, it gives CSARDPVGQFYGYTF.

A few counts support this clonotype. The chain links TRBV5-1 to TRBJ2-3; 9 nucleotides agree with TRBD1. Germline values: CDR1 SGHRS, CDR2 YFSETQ. The CDR3 consists of 16 residues. The J segment lost 0 bases and the V segment lost 2 bases, leaving 4 bases of the junction unmatched. CDR3: CASSFTGGASTDTQYF. DNA for the CDR3: TGCGCCAGCAGCTTCACAGGGGGCGCAAGCACAGATACGCAGTATTTT.

Worth noting for this clonotype: A read error may account for a junction end that differs from germline. The rearrangement joins TRBV7-7 to TRBJ2-5, with 8 nucleotides matching TRBD2. The germline V gene has CDR1 SSHAT and CDR2 FNYEAQ (reference sequence). The CDR3 has 14 amino acids. CDR3 sequence: CASSKTSAQETQYF. The CDR3, as DNA: TGTGCTAGCAGCAAGACTAGCGCCCAAGAGACCCAGTACTTC. The entire variable domain, with the rest obtained from reference TRBV7-7 and TRBJ2-5, is as follows: GAGVSQSPRYKVTKRGQDVTLRCDPISSHATLYWYQQALGQGPEFLTYFNYEAQPDKSGLPSDRFSAERPEGSISTLTIQRTEQRDSAMYRCASSKTSAQETQYFGPGTRLLVL.

In this sample, this clonotype turned up many times. J is TRBJ1-4 and V is TRBV7-6; D unclear. Germline V gene data show CDR1 as SGHVS and CDR2 as FNYEAQ. Trimming left V 5 bases short and J 5 bases short, with 12 bases between. This CDR3 has 14 residues. CDR3 amino acids: CASSPTPVNEKLFF. The DNA for the CDR3 is TGTGCCAGCAGCCCTACCCCCGTAAATGAAAAACTGTTTTTT.

This clonotype was seen more than once but under ten times. This chain links TRBV6-2 or TRBV6-3 with TRBJ2-4, with D perhaps TRBD2 (6 bases). CDR1 and CDR2 from the germline V gene are MNHEY and SVGEGT. V was cut by 3 bases and J by 1 base, with 10 bases left in between. There are 15 residues in the CDR3. The CDR3 protein is CASSYSAGAKNIQYF. The CDR3 DNA reads TGTGCCAGCAGTTATTCGGCGGGGGCCAAAAACATTCAGTACTTC.

V and J are TRBV4-1 and TRBJ1-1, with D perhaps TRBD1 (6 bases). The CDR3 is 14 amino acids. CDR1 MGHRA and CDR2 YSYEKL come from the germline V gene. V was cut by 4 bases and J by 4 bases, with 13 bases left in between. CDR3 protein: CASSLVVDSTEAFF. CDR3 nucleotides: TGCGCCAGCAGCCTAGTTGTGGACAGCACTGAAGCTTTCTTT.

The chain employs TRBV5-4 and TRBJ2-3; D is ambiguous. Germline values: CDR1 SGHNT, CDR2 YYREEE (reference sequence). The CDR3 spans 13 residues. The germline V and J ends were trimmed by 4 bases and 2 bases, with 8 bases remaining between them. DNA for the CDR3: TGTGCCAGCAGCCACCCCGACACAGATACGCAGTATTTT. Translating it yields CASSHPDTDTQYF.

This chain connects TRBV29-1 to TRBJ2-2, with 9 bases fitting TRBD1. This CDR3 contains 13 residues. Germline V CDR1 and CDR2: SQVTM, ANQGSEA. V lost 6 bases to trimming and J lost 7 bases; unmatched junction nucleotides: 6. CDR3 loop: CSVKQGADGELFF. DNA of the CDR3: TGCAGCGTAAAACAGGGGGCGGACGGGGAGCTGTTTTTT.

This clonotype was picked up a small number of times. The genes are TRBV12-3 or TRBV12-4 and TRBJ2-7; no definite D call. This CDR3 has 13 residues. Trimming shortened V by 1 base and J by 7 bases, and 11 bases separated the two germline ends. The CDR3, as DNA: TGTGCCAGCAGTTTAGTCCGAGCCGCAGAGCAGTACTTC. Encoded protein: CASSLVRAAEQYF.

V is TRBV7-9 and J is TRBJ1-1, with D maybe TRBD1 (5 bases). The CDR3 has 15 residues. Germline V gene data show CDR1 as SEHNR and CDR2 as FQNEAQ (reference sequence). Trimming stripped 4 bases from V and 1 base from J, with 13 bases between. The CDR3 nucleotides are TGTGCCAGCAGCTCGCTTGGGGCCCGGAACACTGAAGCTTTCTTT. It codes for CASSSLGARNTEAFF.

This clonotype was counted only a few times. The chain employs TRBV2 and TRBJ1-2, with a tentative D call TRBD1 (5 bases). V lost 8 bases to trimming and J lost 8 bases, with 12 bases between them. This CDR3 region has 11 residues. CDR1 is SNHLY and CDR2 is FYNNEI in the germline V gene. The CDR3 sequence: CASSERGGYTF. The CDR3 DNA is TGTGCCAGCTCCGAAAGGGGCGGCTACACCTTC.

The chain employs TRBV20-1 and TRBJ2-7; D not resolved. V was clipped by 1 base and J by 4 bases, with 14 bases between them. CDR1 DFQATT and CDR2 SNEGSKA come from the germline V gene (reference sequence). CDR3 length: 14 amino acids. The CDR3 reads CSARAGFLLYEQYF. CDR3 DNA: TGCAGTGCTAGAGCCGGGTTCCTATTGTACGAGCAGTACTTC.

This clonotype has at least ten counts. This rearrangement joins TRBV29-1 to TRBJ1-2; D is unresolved. The V end was cut by 4 bases, the J end by 4 bases, with 19 bases between. Germline lookup yields CDR1 SQVTM and CDR2 ANQGSEA. The CDR3 has 15 amino acids. The chain's CDR3 is CSVVRPGESLYGYTF. CDR3 sequence (DNA): TGCAGCGTTGTCCGGCCGGGAGAATCTCTCTATGGCTACACCTTC.

The rearrangement links TRBV5-1 to TRBJ2-2; 14 positions agree with TRBD2. Germline V gene sequence: CDR1 SGHRS, CDR2 YFSETQ. Trimming cost V 4 bases and J 4 bases; bases outside gene matches: 9. The CDR3 covers 18 residues. The CDR3 sequence: CASSPGTSGGLLTGELFF. The CDR3 nucleotides read TGCGCCAGCAGCCCGGGGACTAGCGGGGGACTCCTCACCGGGGAGCTGTTTTTT.

This clonotype showed up many times. The chain employs TRBV10-3 and TRBJ2-6; no reliable D call. CDR3 length: 18 amino acids. Trimming removed 4 bases at V and 0 bases at J, with 16 bases between. Germline lookup yields CDR1 ENHRY and CDR2 SYGVKD. The CDR3 loop reads CAISVMGSALSGANVLTF. The CDR3 DNA reads as TGTGCCATCAGTGTCATGGGTTCCGCCCTCTCTGGGGCCAACGTCCTGACTTTC.

This clonotype was seen only a few times. V usage is TRBV12-3 or TRBV12-4 and J usage is TRBJ1-1, with D hard to call. Trimming took 1 base from V and 3 from J, leaving 9 bases between them. The CDR3 consists of 14 residues. CDR3 loop: CASSLVLRDTEAFF. The CDR3 DNA follows: TGTGCCAGCAGTTTAGTTCTCCGGGACACTGAAGCTTTCTTT.

This chain joins TRBV29-1 and TRBJ1-3, with D hard to call. Between the trimmed V and J ends, which lost 0 bases and 0 bases, there was a span of 6 bases. The CDR3 runs to 14 residues. Germline CDR1 and CDR2: SQVTM and ANQGSEA. The CDR3 loop reads CSVEEGLSGNTIYF. In DNA form, the CDR3 reads TGCAGCGTTGAAGAGGGCCTCTCTGGAAACACCATATATTTT. The full variable domain, completed using reference TRBV29-1 and TRBJ1-3, is SAVISQKPSRDICQRGTSLTIQCQVDSQVTMMFWYRQQPGQSLTLIATANQGSEATYESGFVIDKFPISRPNLTFSTLTVSNMSPEDSSIYLCSVEEGLSGNTIYFGEGSWLTVV.

This rearrangement joins TRBV7-9 to TRBJ1-1; D remains ambiguous. This CDR3 contains 13 residues. Germline loops: CDR1 SEHNR, CDR2 FQNEAQ (reference sequence). CDR3 sequence: CAQDGVTLPWAFF. The CDR3 DNA is TGTGCGCAAGACGGGGTCACCCTCCCATGGGCTTTCTTT.

The chain employs TRBV20-1 and TRBJ1-2; 7 bases line up with TRBD1. Germline trimming cut 4 bases from V and 8 bases from J; bases unmatched to any gene: 10. CDR3 length equals 13 residues. Germline V gives CDR1 DFQATT, CDR2 SNEGSKA (reference sequence). CDR3 nucleotides: TGCAGTGCTACCCGCGACAGGGCGAAGGGCTACACCTTC. This gives the protein CSATRDRAKGYTF.

CDR3 sequence reads: CASSSPGGSNNEQFF. CDR3 nucleotides: TGTGCCAGCAGTTCCCCGGGCGGGTCTAACAATGAGCAGTTCTTC. The chain combines TRBV12-3 or TRBV12-4 with TRBJ2-1, with D perhaps TRBD2 (5 bases). V was pared by 4 bases and J by 5 bases, with 15 bases between. The CDR3 consists of 15 residues.

A few counts support this clonotype. V usage is TRBV7-9 and J usage is TRBJ1-5, with a tentative D call TRBD1 (5 bases). The V end was cut by 1 base, the J end by 7 bases, with 14 bases between. The CDR3 contains 15 residues. Germline V gives CDR1 SEHNR, CDR2 FQNEAQ (reference sequence). The CDR3 region is CASSLDGTSMQPQHF. The CDR3 DNA reads TGTGCCAGCAGCTTAGACGGGACTAGTATGCAGCCCCAGCATTTT.

This clonotype was observed a few times. The V gene is TRBV20-1, the J gene TRBJ1-1; D is uncertain. V was pared by 0 bases and J by 1 base, with 9 bases between. Germline V gene data show CDR1 as DFQATT and CDR2 as SNEGSKA (reference sequence). The length of the CDR3 is 14 residues. CDR3 amino acids: CSARDLAANTEAFF. The CDR3 DNA reads TGCAGTGCTAGAGATTTGGCAGCGAACACTGAAGCTTTCTTT.

In its sample, this clonotype was seen a few times. CDR3: CASSLNPGQGDYGYTF. CDR3 nucleotides: TGTGCCAGCAGCTTAAACCCGGGACAGGGGGACTATGGCTACACCTTC. The chain combines TRBV7-3 with TRBJ1-2; 11 positions agree with TRBD1. This CDR3 region has 16 residues. With V trimmed by 1 base and J by 3 bases, 4 bases remained unmatched. Germline loops: CDR1 SGHTA, CDR2 FQGTGA. Full variable domain (rest looked up from reference TRBV7-3 and TRBJ1-2): GAGVSQTPSNKVTEKGKYVELRCDPISGHTALYWYRQSLGQGPEFLIYFQGTGAADDSGLPNDRFFAVRPEGSVSTLKIQRTERGDSAVYLCASSLNPGQGDYGYTFGSGTRLTVV.

CDR3 sequence: CSARDRGGSSYEQYF. The CDR3 region has the DNA TGCAGTGCTAGAGATCGGGGGGGGAGCTCCTACGAGCAGTACTTC. The chain carries TRBV20-1 and TRBJ2-7, with 8 bases that match TRBD2. The CDR3 covers 15 residues. The ends lost 0 bases at V and 0 bases at J; junction bases unmatched: 4. Germline CDR1 is DFQATT and CDR2 is SNEGSKA (reference sequence).

The V gene is TRBV5-1, the J gene TRBJ1-2, with D unclear. V lost 7 bases to trimming and J lost 3 bases, with 13 bases between them. The CDR3 runs to 13 residues. Germline V gene data show CDR1 as SGHRS and CDR2 as YFSETQ. DNA of the CDR3: TGCGCCAGCGCCCTCGTTGGAGACTATGGCTACACCTTC. Translated: CASALVGDYGYTF.

The chain joins TRBV29-1 to TRBJ1-1; D remains ambiguous. The length of the CDR3 is 14 residues. Trimming shortened V by 5 bases and J by 2 bases, and 15 bases separated the two germline ends. Germline-derived CDR1 and CDR2 are SQVTM and ANQGSEA. CDR3 nucleotides: TGCAGCGTTTTCCACAAAGTTAGAAACACTGAAGCTTTCTTT. It yields the protein CSVFHKVRNTEAFF.